This T cell receptor (beta chain) was documented in a study of blood T cell repertoires in COVID-19. Across the whole study: Material from acute and convalescent COVID-19 was sourced from the United States, Italy and Spain. PBMCs, B-cell-depleted T cells, or T cells were the source of the cDNA or gDNA that made up the material.

TCRdb's table, derived via immunoSEQ multiplex PCR, lists solely in-frame clones and lacks some. The data hold about 350,000 clones, with roughly 87% observed a single time. Germline loops: CDR1 SGHRS, CDR2 YFSETQ. The CDR3 loop spans 16 amino acids. After removal of 7 bases from V and 0 bases from J, the junction contained 11 bases not matched to a gene. The clonotype comes from a man aged 30 to 39 with COVID-19, enrolled during active disease. V is TRBV5-1 and J is TRBJ2-7; 9 bases line up with TRBD2. The source material was peripheral blood. This CDR3 reads CASAPAPSGVSYEQYF. In DNA form, the CDR3 reads TGCGCCAGCGCCCCGGCCCCTAGCGGGGTCTCCTACGAGCAGTACTTC.